Below are 2 T cell receptor beta chains sequenced from a single sample in a study of cytomegalovirus exposure and HLA in healthy donors (dated by TCRdb to 2017 to 2019). Library preparation was by the immunoSEQ multiplex PCR assay. For the multiplex PCR, a mixture combining 60 forward primers for TCR Vbeta segments and 13 reverse primers for TCR Jbeta segments was used. Held by TCRdb, this immuneACCESS table contains in-frame sequences only and omits some clones. Under half of the omission traces to an unresolved V gene where checked; the cause of the rest is unknown. The table for this sample lists some 95,000 clones; 60% to 80% of them were counted only once. Of the sample, 1.2% is held by the ten largest clones. Specimen: PBMCs. The receptors shown here come from a female donor in good health and CMV-seronegative.

The rearrangement joins TRBV29-1 to TRBJ1-4; tentative D call: TRBD1 (5 bases). Germline assignment: CDR1 SQVTM and CDR2 ANQGSEA. This CDR3 has 15 amino acids. CDR3 amino acids: CSFRGTPPTNEKLFF. CDR3 nucleotides: TGCAGTTTCCGAGGGACTCCCCCAACTAATGAAAAACTGTTTTTT.

The chain combines TRBV10-3 with TRBJ2-2; a possible D gene is TRBD1 (8 bases). Germline lookup yields CDR1 ENHRY and CDR2 SYGVKD. The CDR3 loop spans 15 amino acids. Between the trimmed V and J ends, which lost 6 bases and 5 bases, there was a span of 16 bases. The CDR3 reads CAIRPDRGGTGELFF. CDR3 bases: TGTGCCATCAGACCTGACAGGGGAGGGACCGGGGAGCTGTTTTTT.